The 4 T cell receptor beta chains in this list originate from one sample, sequenced in a study of T cells in Graves' hyperthyroidism and ophthalmopathy. From RNA transcripts, TCR beta CDR3 regions were amplified. Initially, a first-round RT-PCR of the TCR CDR3 employed the HTBI primer set. TCRdb itself ran the multiplex PCR reads through MiXCR, one entry per CDR3 protein. The data hold roughly 380,000 distinct CDR3 sequences, with roughly 14% observed a single time. Source material: blood. The source is a woman aged 55-69 years with Graves' hyperthyroidism.

This clonotype was picked up many times. The chain joins TRBV7-3 to TRBJ2-1; 10 bases are shared with TRBD2. The J segment lost 4 bases and the V segment lost 3 bases, leaving 21 bases of the junction unmatched. Germline values: CDR1 SGHTA, CDR2 FQGTGA. This CDR3 comprises 21 residues. CDR3 sequence (DNA): TGTGCCAGCAGCTTCTCCCCCCCCCTGCCTAAACTAGCGGGGCTATACAATGAGCAGTTCTTC. Protein product: CASSFSPPLPKLAGLYNEQFF.

This clonotype showed up many times. The chain has TRBV12-3 or TRBV12-4 and TRBJ2-7; perhaps D is TRBD1 or TRBD2 (5 bases each). The CDR3 loop spans 12 amino acids. V was pared by 4 bases and J by 5 bases, with 9 bases between. The CDR3 region is CASSSGPNEQYF. As DNA, the CDR3 is TGTGCCAGCAGTTCGGGACCCAACGAGCAGTACTTC.

In its sample, this clonotype was seen many times. The chain employs TRBV5-1 and TRBJ2-1; TRBD2 matches at 9 bases. J lost 6 bases, V lost 3 bases, and 10 bases had no gene match. CDR1 is SGHRS and CDR2 is YFSETQ in the germline V gene. This CDR3 contains 16 residues. In DNA form, the CDR3 reads TGCGCCAGCAGCTCACCTATAGCGGGAGTTGGCAATGAGCAGTTCTTC. The encoded protein is CASSSPIAGVGNEQFF.

This clonotype has just a few counts. The CDR3 spells CASSYPQGPLEQYF. Written as DNA, the CDR3 is TGTGCCAGCAGTTACCCCCAGGGCCCCCTCGAGCAGTACTTC. The J gene is TRBJ2-7, the V gene TRBV6-2 or TRBV6-3; weak D call: TRBD1 (5 bases). Germline values: CDR1 MNHEY, CDR2 SVGEGT. V was shortened by 2 bases and J by 6 bases, with 14 bases between the two germline ends. The CDR3 has 14 amino acids.